One sample yielded the 27 T cell receptor beta chains listed below, sequenced in a study of regulatory T cells in long-lasting Graves disease. Both iRepertoire HTBI primers and Arm-PCR of CDR3 regions were used to build the TCR beta libraries. TCRdb re-analysed the multiplex PCR reads in MiXCR, keeping a single row per CDR3 protein. Here the sample spans hundreds of thousands of distinct CDR3 sequences, roughly 17% being singletons. Described time point: newly diagnosed GD, antithyroid drugs for less than 3 months. With RNA extracted from PBMCs as input, the TCR library was made. This sample also belongs to another study, concerning T cells in Graves' hyperthyroidism and ophthalmopathy.

The sequences come from peripheral blood mononuclear cells (PBMCs), collected at new diagnosis, from a patient treated with antithyroid drugs. Receptors were obtained from a man aged 40-55 years with Graves disease.

This clonotype has ten or more counts. CDR3 sequence reads: CASSLLPSSYEQYF. CDR3 nucleotide sequence: TGCGCCAGCAGCTTGCTCCCGAGCTCCTACGAGCAGTACTTC. The chain uses TRBV5-1 and TRBJ2-7; D ambiguous. Per the germline V gene, CDR1 is SGHRS and CDR2 is YFSETQ. CDR3 length: 14 amino acids. Trimming took 1 base from V and 0 from J, leaving 8 bases between them.

Ten or more counts support this clonotype. This chain connects TRBV30 to TRBJ2-7; D is unclear. V was pared by 2 bases and J by 3 bases, with 5 bases between. The CDR3 runs 11 residues. Germline V CDR1 and CDR2: GTSNPN, SVGIG (reference sequence). The CDR3 is CAWSSNYEQYF. CDR3 coding DNA: TGTGCCTGGAGTTCGAACTACGAGCAGTACTTC.

The rearrangement uses TRBV15 and TRBJ2-7, with 8 bases matching TRBD1. This CDR3 is 16 amino acids long. Trimming removed 1 base from V and 2 bases from J; junction bases left unmatched: 7. Germline V lookup: CDR1 LNHNV, CDR2 YYDKDF (reference sequence). CDR3 in amino acids: CATSRVTGGWAYEQYF. The CDR3 DNA follows: TGTGCCACCAGCAGAGTAACAGGGGGTTGGGCCTACGAGCAGTACTTC.

The rearrangement uses TRBV5-4 and TRBJ1-1, with 7 bases identical to TRBD1. There are 16 residues in the CDR3. Germline V gene lookup returns CDR1 SGHNT and CDR2 YYREEE (reference sequence). V shed 0 bases and J 0 bases; nucleotides not matched to a gene: 5. CDR3 residues: CASSLGVGQMNTEAFF. The CDR3 DNA reads as TGTGCCAGCAGCTTGGGGGTGGGACAGATGAACACTGAAGCTTTCTTT.

This clonotype was observed a handful of times. This may be a read error: a much more frequent sequence differs by one nucleotide. This rearrangement joins TRBV2 to TRBJ2-7; D might be TRBD2 (5 bases). This CDR3 has 13 residues. V gave up 6 bases and J gave up 3 bases, with 12 bases separating them. Germline values: CDR1 SNHLY, CDR2 FYNNEI. The CDR3 spells CASSERPIYEQYF. The CDR3, as DNA: TGTGCCAGCAGCGAGCGGCCCATCTACGAGCAGTACTTC.

This clonotype has a count of ten or more. This chain uses TRBV7-3 with TRBJ2-3, with a tentative D call TRBD2 (5 bases). Trimming removed 2 bases at V and 6 bases at J, with 15 bases between. Germline V gives CDR1 SGHTA, CDR2 FQGTGA. This CDR3 has 15 amino acids. CDR3 sequence (DNA): TGTGCCAGCAGCTTAGAGGGTAGAACACTGGATACGCAGTATTTT. Translating it yields CASSLEGRTLDTQYF.

This clonotype came up many times. The chain combines TRBV24-1 with TRBJ2-3; D unresolved. Trimming left V 2 bases short and J 4 bases short, with 12 bases between. CDR1 and CDR2 from the germline V gene are KGHDR and SFDVKD. The CDR3 has 15 amino acids. The CDR3 region has the DNA TGTGCCACCAGTGATTCGACGGTGCTCGCAGATACGCAGTATTTT. It translates to CATSDSTVLADTQYF.

This clonotype was counted at least ten times. This chain joins TRBV2 and TRBJ1-1; D ambiguous. The CDR3 is made up of 15 amino acids. CDR1 SNHLY and CDR2 FYNNEI come from the germline V gene. V lost 0 bases and J 6 bases, leaving 14 bases between the germline ends. The CDR3 DNA reads as TGTGCCAGCAGTGAAGCAGGCCTTCCTGGCGCTGAAGCTTTCTTT. Its protein is CASSEAGLPGAEAFF. The entire variable domain, with the rest obtained from reference TRBV2 and TRBJ1-1, is as follows: EPEVTQTPSHQVTQMGQEVILRCVPISNHLYFYWYRQILGQKVEFLVSFYNNEISEKSEIFDDQFSVERPDGSNFTLKIRSTKLEDSAMYFCASSEAGLPGAEAFFGQGTRLTVV.

About this clonotype itself: At one end the junction does not follow the germline gene, possibly because of a read error. This sequence joins TRBV5-1 and TRBJ2-7, with D unclear. This CDR3 comprises 13 residues. Germline V gene sequence: CDR1 SGHRS, CDR2 YFSETQ. The chain's CDR3 is CASSLSADYEQYF. CDR3 nucleotide sequence: TGTGCCAGCAGCTTGTCCGCCGACTACGAGCAGTACTTC.

CDR3 coding DNA: TGTGCCAGCAGCCCCCTAGCGGGAGAGAATTCAGATACGCAGTATTTT. As protein: CASSPLAGENSDTQYF. The V call is TRBV5-4, the J call TRBJ2-3; 10 nucleotides align to TRBD2. V lost 4 bases to trimming and J lost 4 bases; unmatched junction nucleotides: 9. CDR3 size: 16 residues. Germline loops: CDR1 SGHNT, CDR2 YYREEE (reference sequence).

The CDR3 sequence: CASSQVRTEKLFF. The DNA for the CDR3 is TGTGCCAGCAGCCAAGTACGCACTGAAAAACTGTTTTTT. The chain uses TRBV14 and TRBJ1-4; D ambiguous. The V end was cut by 1 base, the J end by 7 bases, with 7 bases between. Germline CDR1 reads SGHDN; CDR2 reads FVKESK. The CDR3 contains 13 residues. Drawing the rest from reference TRBV14 and TRBJ1-4, the complete variable domain is EAGVTQFPSHSVIEKGQTVTLRCDPISGHDNLYWYRRVMGKEIKFLLHFVKESKQDESGMPNNRFLAERTGGTYSTLKVQPAELEDSGVYFCASSQVRTEKLFFGSGTQLSVL.

V is TRBV7-9 and J is TRBJ1-3; 7 bases line up with TRBD1. After removal of 6 bases from V and 0 bases from J, the junction contained 11 bases not matched to a gene. The CDR3 contains 17 residues. Germline V gene sequence: CDR1 SEHNR, CDR2 FQNEAQ (reference sequence). This chain's CDR3 is CASRDPGTANSGNTIYF. The CDR3 DNA is TGTGCCAGCAGAGACCCCGGGACAGCGAACTCTGGAAACACCATATATTTT.

This clonotype was detected a few times. The chain uses TRBV7-3 and TRBJ2-2; D not certain. This CDR3 region has 15 residues. The germline CDR1 and CDR2 sequences are SGHTA and FQGTGA. Trimming pared 1 base from V and 3 bases from J, leaving 9 bases between. CDR3 sequence reads: CASSLRPTHTGELFF. Here the CDR3 DNA reads TGTGCCAGCAGCTTAAGACCCACCCACACCGGGGAGCTGTTTTTT.

This clonotype was detected ten times or more. The V call is TRBV5-6, the J call TRBJ2-5; 11 bases match TRBD2. The CDR3 is 16 amino acids. Germline V lookup: CDR1 SGHDT, CDR2 YYEEEE. Losses at the gene ends were 4 bases for V and 3 bases for J; bases not matched to a gene: 8. The CDR3 sequence: CASSPKPGLAEETQYF. The CDR3 bases are TGTGCCAGCAGCCCAAAGCCGGGACTAGCGGAAGAGACCCAGTACTTC.

About this clonotype: Possible read error: a much larger clone is one base away. The genes are TRBV7-2 and TRBJ1-5; a weak D match, TRBD1 (6 bases). Germline-derived CDR1 and CDR2 are SGHTA and FQGNSA. The CDR3 totals 15 residues. The V gene lost 1 base and the J gene lost 3 bases, with 10 bases spanning the gap. Written as DNA, the CDR3 is TGTGCCAGCAGCTTAGAGACAGGCTCCAATCAGCCCCAGCATTTT. It encodes CASSLETGSNQPQHF. Supplemented by reference TRBV7-2 and TRBJ1-5, the full variable domain reads GAGVSQSPSNKVTEKGKDVELRCDPISGHTALYWYRQSLGQGLEFLIYFQGNSAPDKSGLPSDRFSAERTGGSVSTLTIQRTQQEDSAVYLCASSLETGSNQPQHFGDGTRLSIL.

The rearrangement joins TRBV7-3 to TRBJ2-3; no clear D gene. The CDR3 runs to 14 residues. CDR1 is SGHTA and CDR2 is FQGTGA in the germline V gene. The V end was cut by 4 bases, the J end by 2 bases, with 10 bases between. The CDR3 nucleotides read TGTGCCAGCAGCTCCCATCCTGACACAGATACGCAGTATTTT. It yields the protein CASSSHPDTDTQYF.

This clonotype was observed many times. The chain links TRBV20-1 to TRBJ2-5, with D perhaps matching TRBD1 (6 bases). Trimming cost V 3 bases and J 4 bases, with 12 bases left between them. The CDR3 runs 13 residues. The germline V gene encodes CDR1 DFQATT and CDR2 SNEGSKA (reference sequence). CDR3: CSASETGRETQYF. The CDR3 nucleotides are TGCAGTGCTAGTGAGACAGGACGAGAGACCCAGTACTTC.

Many counts were recorded for this clonotype. The chain uses TRBV20-1 and TRBJ2-3; TRBD2 agrees at 8 bases. Trimming took 3 bases from V and 6 from J; bases not matched to a gene: 11. Germline values: CDR1 DFQATT, CDR2 SNEGSKA (reference sequence). The CDR3 spans 15 residues. The chain's CDR3 is CSASGGGLKADTQYF. CDR3 sequence (DNA): TGCAGTGCTAGTGGCGGGGGGCTCAAAGCGGATACGCAGTATTTT.

The chain carries TRBV19 and TRBJ2-7, with D possibly being TRBD2 (5 bases). Trimming took off 7 bases at V and 3 bases at J, with 13 bases between the two ends. This CDR3 is 13 amino acids long. Germline lookup yields CDR1 LNHDA and CDR2 SQIVND (reference sequence). In DNA form, the CDR3 reads TGTGCCAGTATCCCGAGGGCTGACTACGAGCAGTACTTC. Translation: CASIPRADYEQYF.

This chain uses TRBV20-1 with TRBJ1-2; D uncertain. CDR1 is DFQATT and CDR2 is SNEGSKA in the germline V gene (reference sequence). Trimming shortened V by 6 bases and J by 2 bases, and 13 bases separated the two germline ends. The CDR3 extends over 13 amino acids. This CDR3 reads CSASEGFNYGYTF. CDR3 coding DNA: TGCAGTGCGTCAGAGGGTTTCAACTATGGCTACACCTTC.

This clonotype has a count of ten or more. This chain connects TRBV3-1 to TRBJ1-4; D unclear. CDR1 LGHDT and CDR2 YNNKEL come from the germline V gene (reference sequence). The CDR3 is 15 residues long. V was trimmed by 4 bases and J by 7 bases, leaving 16 bases between them. The CDR3 loop is CASSRSTQFVEKLFF. For the CDR3, the DNA is TGTGCCAGCAGCCGATCCACACAGTTTGTTGAAAAACTGTTTTTT.

This clonotype was counted between two and nine times. This sequence joins TRBV20-1 and TRBJ2-1, with 10 bases lining up with TRBD2. Germline CDR1 is DFQATT and CDR2 is SNEGSKA (reference sequence). The CDR3 contains 14 residues. Germline trimming cut 5 bases from V and 4 bases from J; bases unmatched to any gene: 5. The CDR3 is CSAQRGGAYNEQFF. The CDR3 coding sequence is TGCAGTGCTCAGCGGGGGGGGGCGTACAATGAGCAGTTCTTC.

The V gene is TRBV6-2 or TRBV6-3, the J gene TRBJ1-2; D is perhaps TRBD1 (6 bases). The ends were cut back, 2 bases at V and 6 bases at J, with 16 bases in the middle. This CDR3 comprises 15 residues. Germline V gene data show CDR1 as MNHEY and CDR2 as SVGEGT. The CDR3 region has the DNA TGTGCCAGCAGTTACGGGGTCACAGGGAGGGATGGCTACACCTTC. Amino acids: CASSYGVTGRDGYTF.

The chain is built from TRBV5-1 and TRBJ1-4; 9 nucleotides match TRBD1. J lost 3 bases, V lost 4 bases, and 7 bases had no gene match. The length of the CDR3 is 16 residues. Germline V CDR1 and CDR2: SGHRS, YFSETQ. In DNA, the CDR3 is TGCGCCAGCAGCCCAAGGACAGGGGTGGCTAATGAAAAACTGTTTTTT. This gives the protein CASSPRTGVANEKLFF.

Ten or more counts support this clonotype. The rearrangement links TRBV13 to TRBJ2-4, with 10 bases that match TRBD2. This CDR3 is built from 14 residues. CDR1 and CDR2 from the germline V gene are PRHDT and FYEKMQ (reference sequence). J was trimmed by 16 bases and V by 5 bases; bases with no gene match: 14. CDR3 region: CASSPRSAGGLLYF. CDR3 in DNA: TGTGCCAGCAGCCCCCGGTCAGCGGGGGGGCTTCTCTACTTC.

This clonotype was seen at least ten times. This chain uses TRBV11-2 with TRBJ2-5, with a weak D call TRBD2 (6 bases). Germline CDR1 and CDR2: SGHAT and FQNNGV. CDR3 length equals 15 residues. V was cut by 5 bases and J by 2 bases, with 15 bases left in between. CDR3 region: CASSPGTHLQETQYF. The CDR3 coding sequence is TGTGCCAGCAGCCCTGGGACTCATCTTCAAGAGACCCAGTACTTC.

There are a few counts of this clonotype. The CDR3 DNA reads TGTGCCAGCAGCGGGACAGGACCAGAGACCCAGTACTTC. This gives the protein CASSGTGPETQYF. The rearrangement links TRBV5-6 to TRBJ2-5; 8 nucleotides match TRBD1. The V segment lost 4 bases and the J segment 4 bases; nucleotides outside the gene matches: 3. Per germline, CDR1 SGHDT and CDR2 YYEEEE. The CDR3 runs to 13 residues.